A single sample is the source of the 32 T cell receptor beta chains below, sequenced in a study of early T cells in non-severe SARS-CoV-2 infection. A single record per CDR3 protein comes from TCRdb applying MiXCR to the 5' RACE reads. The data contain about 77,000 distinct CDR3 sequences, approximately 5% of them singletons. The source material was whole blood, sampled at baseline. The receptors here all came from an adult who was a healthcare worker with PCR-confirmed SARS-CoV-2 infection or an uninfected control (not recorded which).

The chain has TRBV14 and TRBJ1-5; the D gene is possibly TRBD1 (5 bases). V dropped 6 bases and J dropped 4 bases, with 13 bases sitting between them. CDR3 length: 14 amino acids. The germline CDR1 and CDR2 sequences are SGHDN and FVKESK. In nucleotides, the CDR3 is TGTGCCAGCAGTTCCGGGGCCCGGAATCAGCCCCAGCATTTT. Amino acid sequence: CASSSGARNQPQHF.

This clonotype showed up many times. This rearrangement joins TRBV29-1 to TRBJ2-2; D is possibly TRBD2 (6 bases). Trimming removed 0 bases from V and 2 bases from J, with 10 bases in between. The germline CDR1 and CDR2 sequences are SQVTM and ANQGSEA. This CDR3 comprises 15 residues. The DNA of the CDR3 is TGCAGCGTTGAAGATGGAGGGATCAACACCGGGGAGCTGTTTTTT. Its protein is CSVEDGGINTGELFF.

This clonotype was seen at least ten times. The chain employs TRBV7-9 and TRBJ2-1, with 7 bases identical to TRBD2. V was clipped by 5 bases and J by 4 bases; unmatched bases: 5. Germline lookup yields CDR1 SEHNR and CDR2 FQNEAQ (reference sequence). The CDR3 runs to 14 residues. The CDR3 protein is CASSPPGGYNEQFF. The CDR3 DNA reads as TGTGCCAGCAGCCCCCCGGGAGGTTACAATGAGCAGTTCTTC.

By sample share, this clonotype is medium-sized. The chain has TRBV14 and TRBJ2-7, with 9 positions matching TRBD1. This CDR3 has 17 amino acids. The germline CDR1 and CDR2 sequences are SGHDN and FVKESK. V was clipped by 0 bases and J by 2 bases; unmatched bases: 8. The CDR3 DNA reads TGTGCCAGCAGCCAAGACCGGCAGACAGGGGGAACCTACGAGCAGTACTTC. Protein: CASSQDRQTGGTYEQYF.

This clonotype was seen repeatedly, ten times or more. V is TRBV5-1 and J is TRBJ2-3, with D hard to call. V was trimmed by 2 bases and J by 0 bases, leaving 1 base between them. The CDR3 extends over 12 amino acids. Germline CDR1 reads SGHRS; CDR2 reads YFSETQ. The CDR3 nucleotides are TGCGCCAGCAGCTTTAGCACAGATACGCAGTATTTT. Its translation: CASSFSTDTQYF.

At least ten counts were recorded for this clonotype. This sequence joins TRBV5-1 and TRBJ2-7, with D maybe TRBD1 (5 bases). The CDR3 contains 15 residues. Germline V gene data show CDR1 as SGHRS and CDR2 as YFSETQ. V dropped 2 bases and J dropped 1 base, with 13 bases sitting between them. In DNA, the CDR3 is TGCGCCAGCAGCTTAACGACAGAGGAATCCTACGAGCAGTACTTC. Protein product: CASSLTTEESYEQYF.

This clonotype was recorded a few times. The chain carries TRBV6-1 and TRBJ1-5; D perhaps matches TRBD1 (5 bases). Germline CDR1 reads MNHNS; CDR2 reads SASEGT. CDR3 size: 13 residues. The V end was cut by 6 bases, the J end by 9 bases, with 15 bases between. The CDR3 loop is CASRGGAYRPQHF. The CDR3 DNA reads TGTGCCAGCAGGGGTGGGGCTTACCGGCCCCAGCATTTT.

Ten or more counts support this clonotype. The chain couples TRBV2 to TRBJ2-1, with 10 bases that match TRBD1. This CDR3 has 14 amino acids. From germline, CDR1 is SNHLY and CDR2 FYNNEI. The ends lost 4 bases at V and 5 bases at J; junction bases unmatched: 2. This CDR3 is CASSGTGGNNEQFF. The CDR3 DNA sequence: TGTGCCAGCAGTGGGACAGGGGGTAACAATGAGCAGTTCTTC.

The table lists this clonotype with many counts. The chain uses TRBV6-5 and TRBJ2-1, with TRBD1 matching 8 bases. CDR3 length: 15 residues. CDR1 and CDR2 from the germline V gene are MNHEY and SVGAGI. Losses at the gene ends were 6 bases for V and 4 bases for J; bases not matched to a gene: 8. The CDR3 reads CASRIRWTGYNEQFF. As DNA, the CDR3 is TGTGCCAGCAGAATACGGTGGACAGGGTACAATGAGCAGTTCTTC.

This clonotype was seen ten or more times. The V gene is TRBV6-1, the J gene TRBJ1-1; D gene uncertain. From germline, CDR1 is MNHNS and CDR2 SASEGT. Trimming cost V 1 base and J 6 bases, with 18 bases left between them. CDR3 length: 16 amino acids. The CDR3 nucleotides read TGTGCCAGCAGTGAAGGGCAGCGGTTATCAGACCCTGAAGCTTTCTTT. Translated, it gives CASSEGQRLSDPEAFF.

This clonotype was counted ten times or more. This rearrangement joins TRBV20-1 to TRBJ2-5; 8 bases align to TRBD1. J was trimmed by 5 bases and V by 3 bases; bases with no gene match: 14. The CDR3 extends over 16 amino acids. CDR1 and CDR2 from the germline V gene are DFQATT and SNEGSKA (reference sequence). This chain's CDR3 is CSARGMDREFLETQYF. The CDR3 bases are TGCAGTGCTAGGGGGATGGACAGGGAGTTTTTGGAGACCCAGTACTTC.

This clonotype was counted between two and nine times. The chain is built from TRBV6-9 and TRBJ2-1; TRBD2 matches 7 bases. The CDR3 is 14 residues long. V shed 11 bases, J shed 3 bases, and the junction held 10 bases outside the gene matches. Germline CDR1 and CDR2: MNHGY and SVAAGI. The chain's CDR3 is CAAAGEFRYNEQFF. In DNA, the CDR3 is TGTGCCGCGGCGGGGGAGTTCCGCTACAATGAGCAGTTCTTC.

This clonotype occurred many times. CDR3 in amino acids: CSANDRGVNQPQHF. The CDR3 bases are TGCAGTGCTAACGACAGGGGAGTCAATCAGCCCCAGCATTTT. The V and J genes are TRBV20-1 and TRBJ1-5; 8 bases are a match to TRBD1. Germline CDR1 DFQATT, CDR2 SNEGSKA (reference sequence). V dropped 4 bases and J dropped 3; count of bases not matched to a gene: 5. CDR3 length: 14 amino acids.

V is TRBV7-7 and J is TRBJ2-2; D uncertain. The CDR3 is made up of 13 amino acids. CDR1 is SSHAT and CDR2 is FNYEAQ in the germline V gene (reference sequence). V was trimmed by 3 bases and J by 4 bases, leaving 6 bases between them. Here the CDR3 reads CASSLWGTGELFF. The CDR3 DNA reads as TGTGCCAGCAGCTTGTGGGGCACCGGGGAGCTGTTTTTT.

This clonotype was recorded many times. The CDR3 bases are TGTGCCAGCCACCAGAGCCGGACGACCCGTCTACAGGGGTCCTTCTACTACGAGCAGTACTTC. Its translation is CASHQSRTTRLQGSFYYEQYF. The rearrangement links TRBV6-1 to TRBJ2-7, with 7 bases matching TRBD1. Germline CDR1 reads MNHNS; CDR2 reads SASEGT. The CDR3 loop spans 21 amino acids. Trimming took 8 bases from V and 3 from J; bases not matched to a gene: 31.

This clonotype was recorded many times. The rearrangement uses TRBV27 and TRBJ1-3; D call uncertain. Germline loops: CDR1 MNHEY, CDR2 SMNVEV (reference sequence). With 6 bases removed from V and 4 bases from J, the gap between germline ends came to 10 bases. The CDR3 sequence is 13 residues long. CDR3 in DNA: TGTGCCAGCAGAGTGGTAGGCGGAAACACCATATATTTT. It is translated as CASRVVGGNTIYF.

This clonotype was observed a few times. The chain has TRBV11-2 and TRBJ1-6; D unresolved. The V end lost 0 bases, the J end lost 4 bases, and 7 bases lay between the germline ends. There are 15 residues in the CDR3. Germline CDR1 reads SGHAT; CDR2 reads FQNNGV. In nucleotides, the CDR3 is TGTGCCAGCAGCTTAGAAAGGGATTATAATTCACCCCTCCACTTT. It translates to CASSLERDYNSPLHF.

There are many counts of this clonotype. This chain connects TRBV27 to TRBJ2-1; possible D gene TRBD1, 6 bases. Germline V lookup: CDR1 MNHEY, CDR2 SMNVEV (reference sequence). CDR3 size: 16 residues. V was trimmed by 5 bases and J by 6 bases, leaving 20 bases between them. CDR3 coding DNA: TGTGCCAGCAGTCTTACAGGGTTCGGGATTTTCAATGAGCAGTTCTTC. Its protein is CASSLTGFGIFNEQFF.

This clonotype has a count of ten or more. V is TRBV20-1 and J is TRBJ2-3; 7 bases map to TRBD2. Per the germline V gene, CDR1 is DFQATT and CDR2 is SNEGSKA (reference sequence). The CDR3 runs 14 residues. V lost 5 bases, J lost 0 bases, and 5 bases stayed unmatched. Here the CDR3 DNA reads TGCAGTGCTGCGGGAGTCCTTAGCACAGATACGCAGTATTTT. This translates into CSAAGVLSTDTQYF.

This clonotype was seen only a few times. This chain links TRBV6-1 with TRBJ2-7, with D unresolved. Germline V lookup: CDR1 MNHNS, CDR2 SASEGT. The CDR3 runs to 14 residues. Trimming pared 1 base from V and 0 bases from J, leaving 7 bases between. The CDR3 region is CASSEDLRSYEQYF. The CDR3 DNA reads TGTGCCAGCAGTGAAGATCTTCGCTCCTACGAGCAGTACTTC.

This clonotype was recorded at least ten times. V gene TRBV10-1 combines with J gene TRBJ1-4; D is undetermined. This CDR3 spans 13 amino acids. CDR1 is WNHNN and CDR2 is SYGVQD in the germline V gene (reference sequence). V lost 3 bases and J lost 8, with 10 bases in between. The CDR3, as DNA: TGCGCCAGCAGTGAAGCCGGTGTGGAAAAACTGTTTTTT. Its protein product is CASSEAGVEKLFF.

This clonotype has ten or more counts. CDR3 coding DNA: TGTGCCAGCTCACCACACACCCTGACAGGGGACGAGGACAATGAGCAGTTCTTC. Residues: CASSPHTLTGDEDNEQFF. The gene calls are TRBV18 and TRBJ2-1; 8 nucleotides align to TRBD1. J gave up 5 bases and V 1 base, and 13 bases lay outside the gene matches. The CDR3 is made up of 18 amino acids. Germline V CDR1 and CDR2: KGHSH, LQKENI.

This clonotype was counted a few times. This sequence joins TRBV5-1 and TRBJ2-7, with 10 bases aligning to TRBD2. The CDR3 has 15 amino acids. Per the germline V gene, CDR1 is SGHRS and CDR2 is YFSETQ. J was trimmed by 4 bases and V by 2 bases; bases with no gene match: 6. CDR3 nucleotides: TGCGCCAGCAGCTTTTTGGCTAGCGGGAGATACGAGCAGTACTTC. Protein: CASSFLASGRYEQYF.

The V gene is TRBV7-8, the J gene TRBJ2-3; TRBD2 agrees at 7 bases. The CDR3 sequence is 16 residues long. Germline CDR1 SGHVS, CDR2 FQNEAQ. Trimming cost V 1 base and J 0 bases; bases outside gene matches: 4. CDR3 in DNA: TGTGCCAGCAGCTTAGTGACGGGAGGAAGCACAGATACGCAGTATTTT. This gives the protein CASSLVTGGSTDTQYF.

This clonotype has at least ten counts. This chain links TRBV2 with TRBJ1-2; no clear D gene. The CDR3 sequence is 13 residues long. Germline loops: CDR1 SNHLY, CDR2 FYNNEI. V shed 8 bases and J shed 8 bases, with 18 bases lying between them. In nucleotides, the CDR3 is TGTGCCAGCTGCCCTGAAACCTGGCAAGGCTACACCTTC. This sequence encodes CASCPETWQGYTF.

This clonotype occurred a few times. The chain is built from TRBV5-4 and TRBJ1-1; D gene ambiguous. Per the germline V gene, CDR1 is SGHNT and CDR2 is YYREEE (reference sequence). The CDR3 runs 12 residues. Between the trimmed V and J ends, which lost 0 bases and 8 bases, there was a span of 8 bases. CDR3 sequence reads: CASSLGPREAFF. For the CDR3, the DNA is TGTGCCAGCAGCTTGGGCCCGAGAGAAGCTTTCTTT. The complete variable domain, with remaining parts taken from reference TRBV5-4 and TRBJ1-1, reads ETGVTQSPTHLIKTRGQQVTLRCSSQSGHNTVSWYQQALGQGPQFIFQYYREEENGRGNFPPRFSGLQFPNYSSELNVNALELDDSALYLCASSLGPREAFFGQGTRLTVV.

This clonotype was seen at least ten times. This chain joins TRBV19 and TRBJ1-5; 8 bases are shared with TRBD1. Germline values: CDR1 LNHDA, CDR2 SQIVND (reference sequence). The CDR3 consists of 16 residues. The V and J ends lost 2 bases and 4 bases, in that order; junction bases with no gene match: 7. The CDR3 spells CASSILQGANNQPQHF. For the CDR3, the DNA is TGTGCCAGTAGTATATTGCAGGGGGCAAATAATCAGCCCCAGCATTTT. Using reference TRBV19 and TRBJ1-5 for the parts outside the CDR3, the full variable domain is DGGITQSPKYLFRKEGQNVTLSCEQNLNHDAMYWYRQDPGQGLRLIYYSQIVNDFQKGDIAEGYSVSREKKESFPLTVTSAQKNPTAFYLCASSILQGANNQPQHFGDGTRLSIL.

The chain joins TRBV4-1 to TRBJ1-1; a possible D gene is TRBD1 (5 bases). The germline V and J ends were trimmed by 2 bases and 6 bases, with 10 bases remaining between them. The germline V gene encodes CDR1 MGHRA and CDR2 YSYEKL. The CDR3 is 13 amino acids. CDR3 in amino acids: CASSQQGAPEAFF. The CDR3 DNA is TGCGCCAGCAGCCAACAGGGCGCCCCTGAAGCTTTCTTT.

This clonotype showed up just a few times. CDR3 protein: CASSMARDYGYTF. The CDR3 coding sequence is TGTGCCAGTAGTATGGCCAGGGACTATGGCTACACCTTC. This chain connects TRBV19 to TRBJ1-2; D possibly corresponds to TRBD1 (5 bases). V was clipped by 3 bases and J by 3 bases, with 8 bases between them. Germline V gives CDR1 LNHDA, CDR2 SQIVND (reference sequence). CDR3 length: 13 amino acids.

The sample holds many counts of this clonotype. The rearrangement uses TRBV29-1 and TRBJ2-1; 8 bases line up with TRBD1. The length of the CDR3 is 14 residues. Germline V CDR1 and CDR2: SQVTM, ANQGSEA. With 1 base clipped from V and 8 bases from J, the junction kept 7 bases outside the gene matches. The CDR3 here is CSVEGQGAVDEQFF. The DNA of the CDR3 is TGCAGCGTTGAAGGGCAGGGGGCCGTAGATGAGCAGTTCTTC.

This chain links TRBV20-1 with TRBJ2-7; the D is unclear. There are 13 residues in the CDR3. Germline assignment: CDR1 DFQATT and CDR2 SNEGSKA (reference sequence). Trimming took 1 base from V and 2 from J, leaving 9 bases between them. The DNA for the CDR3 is TGCAGTGCTAGAGGACGCCACACCTACGAGCAGTACTTC. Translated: CSARGRHTYEQYF.

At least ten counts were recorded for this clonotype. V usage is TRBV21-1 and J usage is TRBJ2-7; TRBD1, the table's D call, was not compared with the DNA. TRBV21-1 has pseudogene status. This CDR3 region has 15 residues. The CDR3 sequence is CASNEGQGETYEQYF. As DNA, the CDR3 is TGTGCCAGCAACGAGGGGCAGGGCGAAACATACGAGCAGTACTTC.